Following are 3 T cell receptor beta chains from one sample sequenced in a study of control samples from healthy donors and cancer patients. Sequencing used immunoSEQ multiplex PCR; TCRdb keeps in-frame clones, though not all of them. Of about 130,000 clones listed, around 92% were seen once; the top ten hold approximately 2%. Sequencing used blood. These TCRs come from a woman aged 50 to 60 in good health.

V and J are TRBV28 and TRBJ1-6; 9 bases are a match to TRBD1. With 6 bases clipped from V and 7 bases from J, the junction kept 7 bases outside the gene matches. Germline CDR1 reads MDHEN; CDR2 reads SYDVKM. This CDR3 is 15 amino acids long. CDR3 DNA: TGTGCCAGCAGACGACAGGGGGTGAAAAATTCACCCCTCCACTTT. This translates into CASRRQGVKNSPLHF. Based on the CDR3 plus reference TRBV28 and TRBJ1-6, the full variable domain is DVKVTQSSRYLVKRTGEKVFLECVQDMDHENMFWYRQDPGLGLRLIYFSYDVKMKEKGDIPEGYSVSREKKERFSLILESASTNQTSMYLCASRRQGVKNSPLHFGNGTRLTVT.

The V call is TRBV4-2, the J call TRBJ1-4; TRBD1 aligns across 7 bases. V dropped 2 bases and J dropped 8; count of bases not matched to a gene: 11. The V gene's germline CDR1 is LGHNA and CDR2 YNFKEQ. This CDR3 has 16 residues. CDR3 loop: CASSQLDDRAGEKLFF. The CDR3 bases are TGTGCCAGCAGCCAACTTGATGACAGGGCCGGCGAAAAACTGTTTTTT.

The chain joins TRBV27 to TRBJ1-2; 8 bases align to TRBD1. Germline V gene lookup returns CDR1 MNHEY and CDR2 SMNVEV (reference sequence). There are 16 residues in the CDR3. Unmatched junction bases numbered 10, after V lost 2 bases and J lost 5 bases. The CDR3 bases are TGTGCCAGCAGTTTACCCCGGACAGGGATTGATTATGGCTACACCTTC. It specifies CASSLPRTGIDYGYTF.